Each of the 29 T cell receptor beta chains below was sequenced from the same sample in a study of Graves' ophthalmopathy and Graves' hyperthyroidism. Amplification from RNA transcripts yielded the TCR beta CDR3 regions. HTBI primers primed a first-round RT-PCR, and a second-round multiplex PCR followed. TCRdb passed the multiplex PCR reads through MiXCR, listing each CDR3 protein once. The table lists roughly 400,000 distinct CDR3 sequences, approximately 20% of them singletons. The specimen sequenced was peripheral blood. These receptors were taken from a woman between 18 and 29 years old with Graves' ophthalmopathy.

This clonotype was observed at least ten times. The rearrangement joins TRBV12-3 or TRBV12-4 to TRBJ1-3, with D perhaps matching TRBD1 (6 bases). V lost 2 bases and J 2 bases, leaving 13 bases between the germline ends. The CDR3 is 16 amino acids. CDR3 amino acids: CASSLRTGTPGNTIYF. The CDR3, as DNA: TGTGCCAGCAGTTTACGAACGGGGACACCTGGAAACACCATATATTTT.

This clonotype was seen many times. Here the CDR3 DNA reads TGTGCCAGCAGCCACCGGGACGGAGAAATAAGCGAGCAGTACTTC. Residues: CASSHRDGEISEQYF. The chain uses TRBV11-2 and TRBJ2-7; D possibly matches TRBD1 or TRBD2 (5 bases each). In germline, CDR1 is SGHAT, CDR2 FQNNGV. CDR3 size: 15 residues. Between the trimmed V and J ends, which lost 5 bases and 6 bases, there was a span of 20 bases.

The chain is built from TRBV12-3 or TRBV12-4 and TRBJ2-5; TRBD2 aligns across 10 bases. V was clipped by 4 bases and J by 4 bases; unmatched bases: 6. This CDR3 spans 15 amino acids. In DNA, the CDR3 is TGTGCCAGCAGTTCGGTAGCGGGAGGTGGAGAGACCCAGTACTTC. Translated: CASSSVAGGGETQYF.

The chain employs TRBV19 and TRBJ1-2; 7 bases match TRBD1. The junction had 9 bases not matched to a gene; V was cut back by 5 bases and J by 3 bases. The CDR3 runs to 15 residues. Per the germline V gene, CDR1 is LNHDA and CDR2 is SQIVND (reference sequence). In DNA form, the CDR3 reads TGTGCCAGTAGTGCGAAACAGGGGATCGACTATGGCTACACCTTC. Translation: CASSAKQGIDYGYTF. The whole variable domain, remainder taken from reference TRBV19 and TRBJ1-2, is DGGITQSPKYLFRKEGQNVTLSCEQNLNHDAMYWYRQDPGQGLRLIYYSQIVNDFQKGDIAEGYSVSREKKESFPLTVTSAQKNPTAFYLCASSAKQGIDYGYTFGSGTRLTVV.

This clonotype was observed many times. This CDR3 is CASRRDSLTEAFF. For the CDR3, the DNA is TGTGCCAGCCGGAGGGACAGCCTCACTGAAGCTTTCTTT. This rearrangement joins TRBV6-2 or TRBV6-3 to TRBJ1-1; 7 bases agree with TRBD1. CDR1 is MNHEY and CDR2 is SVGEGT in the germline V gene. V lost 8 bases and J lost 4; bases outside the gene matches: 7. The CDR3 sequence is 13 residues long.

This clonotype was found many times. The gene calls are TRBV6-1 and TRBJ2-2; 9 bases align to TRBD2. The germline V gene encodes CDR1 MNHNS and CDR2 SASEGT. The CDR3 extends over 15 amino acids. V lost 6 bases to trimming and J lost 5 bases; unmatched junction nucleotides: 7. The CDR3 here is CASRAGLAWTGELFF. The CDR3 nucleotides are TGTGCCAGCAGAGCCGGACTAGCGTGGACCGGGGAGCTGTTTTTT.

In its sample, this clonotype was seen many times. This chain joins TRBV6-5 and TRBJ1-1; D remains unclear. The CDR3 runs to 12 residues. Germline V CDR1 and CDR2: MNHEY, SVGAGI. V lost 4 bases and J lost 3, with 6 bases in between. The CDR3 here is CASSFSDTEAFF. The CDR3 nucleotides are TGTGCCAGCAGTTTCAGTGACACTGAAGCTTTCTTT.

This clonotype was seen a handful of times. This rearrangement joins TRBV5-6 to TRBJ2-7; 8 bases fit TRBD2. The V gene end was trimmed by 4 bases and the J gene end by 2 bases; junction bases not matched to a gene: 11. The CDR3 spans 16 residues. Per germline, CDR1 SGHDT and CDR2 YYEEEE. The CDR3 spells CASSPVGSGRTYEQYF. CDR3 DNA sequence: TGTGCCAGCAGCCCTGTCGGGAGCGGGAGAACCTACGAGCAGTACTTC.

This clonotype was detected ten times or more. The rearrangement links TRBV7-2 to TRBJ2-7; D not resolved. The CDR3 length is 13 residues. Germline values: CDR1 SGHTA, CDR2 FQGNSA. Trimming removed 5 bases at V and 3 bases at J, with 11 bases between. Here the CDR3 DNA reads TGTGCCAGCAGCCCCGCGCTAGGCTACGAGCAGTACTTC. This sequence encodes CASSPALGYEQYF.

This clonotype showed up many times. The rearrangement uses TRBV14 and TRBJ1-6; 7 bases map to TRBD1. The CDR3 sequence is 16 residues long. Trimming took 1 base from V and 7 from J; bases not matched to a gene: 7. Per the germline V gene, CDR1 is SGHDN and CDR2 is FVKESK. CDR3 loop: CASSQGQGWLNSPLHF. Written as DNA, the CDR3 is TGTGCCAGCAGCCAAGGACAGGGTTGGTTGAATTCACCCCTCCACTTT.

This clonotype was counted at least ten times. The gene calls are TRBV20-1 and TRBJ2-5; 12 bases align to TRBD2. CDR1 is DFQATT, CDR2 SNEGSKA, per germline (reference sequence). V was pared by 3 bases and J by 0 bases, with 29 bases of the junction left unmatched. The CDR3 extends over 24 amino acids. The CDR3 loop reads CSARVLGLAGLPTRTWRDQETQYF. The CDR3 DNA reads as TGCAGTGCTAGGGTACTGGGACTAGCGGGCCTACCGACCCGTACTTGGCGGGACCAAGAGACCCAGTACTTC.

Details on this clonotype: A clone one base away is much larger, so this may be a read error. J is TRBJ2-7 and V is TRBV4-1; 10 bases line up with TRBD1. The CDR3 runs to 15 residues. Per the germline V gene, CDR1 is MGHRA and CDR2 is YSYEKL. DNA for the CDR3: TGCGCCAGCAGCCAAGGGGGACAGGGGCTCGACGAGCAGTGCTTC. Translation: CASSQGGQGLDEQCF.

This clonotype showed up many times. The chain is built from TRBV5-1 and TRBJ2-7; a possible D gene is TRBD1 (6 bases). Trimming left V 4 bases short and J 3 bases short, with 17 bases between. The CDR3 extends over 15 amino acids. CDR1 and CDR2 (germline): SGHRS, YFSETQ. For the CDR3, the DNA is TGCGCCAGCAGCGCGGCACAGGGAAGGTACTACGAGCAGTACTTC. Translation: CASSAAQGRYYEQYF.

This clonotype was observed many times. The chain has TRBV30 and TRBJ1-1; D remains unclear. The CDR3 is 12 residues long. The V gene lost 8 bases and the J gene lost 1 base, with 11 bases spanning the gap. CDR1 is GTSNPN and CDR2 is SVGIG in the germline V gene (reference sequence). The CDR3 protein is CAVRGGNTEAFF. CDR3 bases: TGTGCCGTTAGAGGTGGGAACACTGAAGCTTTCTTT.

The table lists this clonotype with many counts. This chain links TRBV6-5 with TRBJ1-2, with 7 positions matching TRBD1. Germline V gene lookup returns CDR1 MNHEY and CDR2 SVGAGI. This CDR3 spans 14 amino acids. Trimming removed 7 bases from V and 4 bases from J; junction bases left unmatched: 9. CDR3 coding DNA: TGTGCCAGCACCCCCGCCGGGACAGCCTATGGCTACACCTTC. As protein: CASTPAGTAYGYTF.

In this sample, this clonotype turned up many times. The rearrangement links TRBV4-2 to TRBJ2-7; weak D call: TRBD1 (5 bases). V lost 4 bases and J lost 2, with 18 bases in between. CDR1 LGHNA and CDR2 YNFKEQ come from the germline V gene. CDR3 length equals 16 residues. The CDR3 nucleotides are TGTGCCAGCAGCCCGAGTTTATGGGGCCGGGCCTACGAGCAGTACTTC. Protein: CASSPSLWGRAYEQYF.

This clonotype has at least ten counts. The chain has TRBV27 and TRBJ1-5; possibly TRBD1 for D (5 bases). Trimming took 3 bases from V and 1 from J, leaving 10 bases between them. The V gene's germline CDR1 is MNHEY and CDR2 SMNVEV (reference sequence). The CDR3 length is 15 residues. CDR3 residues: CASSFEGLSNQPQHF. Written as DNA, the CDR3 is TGTGCCAGCAGTTTTGAGGGGTTAAGCAATCAGCCCCAGCATTTT.

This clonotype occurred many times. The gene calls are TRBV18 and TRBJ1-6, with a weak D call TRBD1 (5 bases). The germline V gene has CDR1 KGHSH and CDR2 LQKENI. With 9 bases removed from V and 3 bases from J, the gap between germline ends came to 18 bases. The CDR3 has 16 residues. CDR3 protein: CASQGWSESYNSPLHF. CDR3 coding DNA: TGTGCCAGTCAGGGTTGGTCGGAGAGCTATAATTCACCCCTCCACTTT.

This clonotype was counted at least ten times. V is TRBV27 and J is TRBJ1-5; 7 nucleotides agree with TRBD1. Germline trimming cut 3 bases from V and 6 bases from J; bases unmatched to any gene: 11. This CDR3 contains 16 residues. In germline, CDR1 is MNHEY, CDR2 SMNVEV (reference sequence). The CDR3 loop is CASSLTGQRGTQPQHF. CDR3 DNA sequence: TGTGCCAGCAGTTTGACAGGGCAAAGGGGAACTCAGCCCCAGCATTTT.

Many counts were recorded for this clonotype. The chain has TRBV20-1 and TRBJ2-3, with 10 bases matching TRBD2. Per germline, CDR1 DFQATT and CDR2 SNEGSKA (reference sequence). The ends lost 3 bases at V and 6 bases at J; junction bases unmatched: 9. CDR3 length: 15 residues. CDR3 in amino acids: CSARERGGRLDTQYF. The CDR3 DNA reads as TGCAGTGCTAGGGAGCGGGGGGGCCGGTTGGATACGCAGTATTTT.

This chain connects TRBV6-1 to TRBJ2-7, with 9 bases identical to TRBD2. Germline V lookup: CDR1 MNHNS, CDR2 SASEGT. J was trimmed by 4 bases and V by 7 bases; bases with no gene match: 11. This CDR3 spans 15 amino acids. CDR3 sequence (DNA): TGTGCCAGCACCCGAAGGACTAGCGACACATACGAGCAGTACTTC. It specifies CASTRRTSDTYEQYF.

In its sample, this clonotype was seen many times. CDR3 DNA: TGTGCCAGCAGTCCCCCCGGGGACAGGGCCTCCAATCAGCCCCAGCATTTT. Amino acid sequence: CASSPPGDRASNQPQHF. The V gene is TRBV6-2 or TRBV6-3, the J gene TRBJ1-5; 9 nucleotides match TRBD1. CDR3 length equals 17 residues. In germline, CDR1 is MNHEY, CDR2 SVGEGT. V lost 5 bases and J lost 3; bases outside the gene matches: 11.

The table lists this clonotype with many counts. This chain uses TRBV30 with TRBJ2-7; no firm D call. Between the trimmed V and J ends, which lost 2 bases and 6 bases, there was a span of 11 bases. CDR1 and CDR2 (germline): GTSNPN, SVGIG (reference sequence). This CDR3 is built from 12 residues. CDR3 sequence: CAWSFLRVEQYF. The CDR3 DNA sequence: TGTGCCTGGAGTTTTCTTAGGGTCGAGCAGTACTTC.

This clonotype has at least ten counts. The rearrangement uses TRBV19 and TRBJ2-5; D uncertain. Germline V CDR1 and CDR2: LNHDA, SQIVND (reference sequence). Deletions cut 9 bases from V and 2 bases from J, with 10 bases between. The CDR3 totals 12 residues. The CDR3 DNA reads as TGTGCCAGCTCAGCGAGACAAGAGACCCAGTACTTC. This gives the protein CASSARQETQYF.

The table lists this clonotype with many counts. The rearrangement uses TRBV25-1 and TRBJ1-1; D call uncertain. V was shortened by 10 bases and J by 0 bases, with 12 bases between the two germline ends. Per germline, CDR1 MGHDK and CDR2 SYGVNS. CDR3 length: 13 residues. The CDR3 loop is CATPMRLNTEAFF. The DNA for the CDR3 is TGTGCCACCCCGATGCGATTGAACACTGAAGCTTTCTTT.

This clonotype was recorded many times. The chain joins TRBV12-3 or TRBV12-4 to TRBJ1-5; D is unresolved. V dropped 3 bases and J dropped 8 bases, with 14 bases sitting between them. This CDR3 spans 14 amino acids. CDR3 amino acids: CASSFRGSGEPQHF. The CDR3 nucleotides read TGTGCCAGCAGTTTTCGCGGGTCCGGGGAGCCCCAGCATTTT.

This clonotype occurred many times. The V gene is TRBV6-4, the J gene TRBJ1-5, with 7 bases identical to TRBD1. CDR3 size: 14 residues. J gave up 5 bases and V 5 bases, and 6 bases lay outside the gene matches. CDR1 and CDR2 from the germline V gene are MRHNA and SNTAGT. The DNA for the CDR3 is TGTGCCAGCAGTATCCAGGGGGTGGATCAGCCCCAGCATTTT. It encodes CASSIQGVDQPQHF.

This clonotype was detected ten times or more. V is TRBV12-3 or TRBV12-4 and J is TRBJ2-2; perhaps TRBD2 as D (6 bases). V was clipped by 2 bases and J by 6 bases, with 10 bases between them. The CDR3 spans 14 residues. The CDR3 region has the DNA TGTGCCAGCAGTTTACGGGGGAAGGCCGGGGAGCTGTTTTTT. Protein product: CASSLRGKAGELFF.

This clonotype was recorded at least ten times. This CDR3 reads CASSLRARQGGYEQYF. The DNA for the CDR3 is TGTGCCAGCAGTTTAAGGGCCAGACAGGGGGGCTACGAGCAGTACTTC. V and J are TRBV28 and TRBJ2-7; 9 nucleotides agree with TRBD1. The V and J ends lost 2 bases and 3 bases, in that order; junction bases with no gene match: 8. Per the germline V gene, CDR1 is MDHEN and CDR2 is SYDVKM. The CDR3 sequence is 16 residues long. Together with reference TRBV28 and TRBJ2-7, the CDR3 gives the full variable domain: DVKVTQSSRYLVKRTGEKVFLECVQDMDHENMFWYRQDPGLGLRLIYFSYDVKMKEKGDIPEGYSVSREKKERFSLILESASTNQTSMYLCASSLRARQGGYEQYFGPGTRLTVT.